Below, 10 T cell receptor beta chains from the same sample are listed, as sequenced in a study of blood T cell repertoires in COVID-19. Generated by immunoSEQ multiplex PCR, the TCRdb table keeps only in-frame clones and is missing some. Among around 480,000 clones, around 90% were seen once, and the ten largest hold around 0.7%. The sample was PBMCs or T cells enriched from blood (not recorded which). Every receptor here comes from a woman between 18 and 30 years old who had recovered from COVID-19.

The chain has TRBV4-1 and TRBJ2-7; TRBD2 agrees at 7 bases. Germline trimming cut 1 base from V and 3 bases from J; bases unmatched to any gene: 6. Germline CDR1 is MGHRA and CDR2 is YSYEKL. This CDR3 is 15 amino acids long. The CDR3 region has the DNA TGCGCCAGCAGCCAAGTGTGGGACTACCTCTACGAGCAGTACTTC. Protein: CASSQVWDYLYEQYF.

The chain is built from TRBV2 and TRBJ1-5, with a weak D call TRBD1 (6 bases). The CDR3 runs to 14 residues. Germline V lookup: CDR1 SNHLY, CDR2 FYNNEI. V lost 5 bases, J lost 7 bases, and 15 bases lay in between. The CDR3 is CASSIGGQGQPQHF. The CDR3 region has the DNA TGTGCCAGCAGTATTGGGGGTCAGGGGCAGCCCCAGCATTTT. The full variable domain, rest sourced from reference TRBV2 and TRBJ1-5, is EPEVTQTPSHQVTQMGQEVILRCVPISNHLYFYWYRQILGQKVEFLVSFYNNEISEKSEIFDDQFSVERPDGSNFTLKIRSTKLEDSAMYFCASSIGGQGQPQHFGDGTRLSIL.

In its sample, this clone was seen once. The chain links TRBV9 to TRBJ1-3; TRBD1 might be the D (5 bases). V shed 2 bases and J shed 2 bases, with 17 bases lying between them. Germline V gene data show CDR1 as SGDLS and CDR2 as YYNGEE. The CDR3 covers 17 residues. The CDR3 here is CASSVRADKQPGNTIYF. As DNA, the CDR3 is TGTGCCAGCAGCGTCAGGGCTGACAAGCAACCTGGAAACACCATATATTTT.

This clone has just one count. The chain couples TRBV6-5 to TRBJ1-1; 7 nucleotides align to TRBD1. After removal of 8 bases from V and 1 base from J, the junction contained 10 bases not matched to a gene. The germline V gene encodes CDR1 MNHEY and CDR2 SVGAGI. This CDR3 contains 15 residues. The CDR3 DNA follows: TGTGCCAGCTGTAGATCAGGGGGGCGGAACACTGAAGCTTTCTTT. The encoded protein is CASCRSGGRNTEAFF.

The CDR3 loop reads CASSLTGVENEKLFF. CDR3 DNA sequence: TGTGCCAGCAGTTTGACAGGGGTCGAAAATGAAAAACTGTTTTTT. This chain connects TRBV2 to TRBJ1-4; TRBD1 aligns across 8 bases. The CDR3 sequence is 15 residues long. V gave up 5 bases and J gave up 5 bases; unmatched junction bases: 7. The V gene's germline CDR1 is SNHLY and CDR2 FYNNEI.

The V and J genes are TRBV18 and TRBJ1-5; D might be TRBD1 (5 bases). Between the trimmed V and J ends, which lost 1 base and 0 bases, there was a span of 13 bases. The CDR3 totals 17 residues. Germline lookup yields CDR1 KGHSH and CDR2 LQKENI. The CDR3 nucleotides read TGTGCCAGCTCACCACGGAGGGACTCCGCTAGCAATCAGCCCCAGCATTTT. This sequence encodes CASSPRRDSASNQPQHF.

J is TRBJ2-7 and V is TRBV7-2; possibly TRBD2 for D (6 bases). This CDR3 region has 15 residues. Trimming removed 1 base from V and 2 bases from J, with 12 bases in between. CDR1 SGHTA and CDR2 FQGNSA come from the germline V gene. CDR3 coding DNA: TGTGCCAGCAGCTTAGGTTCTAGCGATCCCTACGAGCAGTACTTC. Amino acids: CASSLGSSDPYEQYF.

This clone was seen once. V is TRBV5-1 and J is TRBJ1-2; a weak D match, TRBD1 (6 bases). CDR1 is SGHRS, CDR2 YFSETQ, per germline. The CDR3 consists of 11 residues. V was clipped by 4 bases and J by 8 bases, with 9 bases between them. CDR3 residues: CASSDGQGYTF. The CDR3 DNA reads as TGCGCCAGCAGCGACGGACAGGGCTACACCTTC.

The gene calls are TRBV10-3 and TRBJ1-2; D possibly corresponds to TRBD1 (6 bases). V was trimmed by 7 bases and J by 8 bases, leaving 17 bases between them. Germline CDR1 ENHRY, CDR2 SYGVKD. The CDR3 length is 13 residues. The CDR3 DNA sequence: TGTGCCATCAATCGCGACAGGACGGGAGGCTACACCTTC. Translating gives CAINRDRTGGYTF.

The rearrangement joins TRBV4-2 to TRBJ2-3; 8 nucleotides align to TRBD2. This CDR3 is 18 amino acids long. CDR1 is LGHNA, CDR2 YNFKEQ, per germline. Trimming at V came to 2 bases and at J to 3 bases, leaving 13 bases not matched to a gene. The chain's CDR3 is CASSQLSLAGGETDTQYF. Written as DNA, the CDR3 is TGTGCCAGCAGCCAATTATCCCTAGCGGGCGGAGAAACAGATACGCAGTATTTT.